Below are 23 T cell receptor beta chains sequenced from a single sample in a study of shared clonotypes between healthy human individuals. Assay: immunoSEQ multiplex PCR; the TCRdb copy retains only in-frame clones and omits some. The table records some 2,100,000 clones, approximately 95% of them present only once. The sequencing input was naive CD4+ T cells sorted from blood. Subset described: CD45RA+ positively selected. Receptors were obtained from a man younger than 35 in good health.

The chain combines TRBV5-1 with TRBJ2-2; no clear D. V was cut by 4 bases and J by 4 bases, with 11 bases left in between. The CDR3 sequence is 14 residues long. Germline V CDR1 and CDR2: SGHRS, YFSETQ. The CDR3 here is CASSLGIITGELFF. CDR3 nucleotides: TGCGCCAGCAGCCTAGGGATTATCACCGGGGAGCTGTTTTTT. Based on the CDR3 plus reference TRBV5-1 and TRBJ2-2, the full variable domain is KAGVTQTPRYLIKTRGQQVTLSCSPISGHRSVSWYQQTPGQGLQFLFEYFSETQRNKGNFPGRFSGRQFSNSRSEMNVSTLELGDSALYLCASSLGIITGELFFGEGSRLTVL.

The chain employs TRBV9 and TRBJ2-3; D might be TRBD2 (6 bases). The germline V gene has CDR1 SGDLS and CDR2 YYNGEE. Between the trimmed V and J ends, which lost 0 bases and 5 bases, there was a span of 13 bases. The CDR3 runs 15 residues. The CDR3 coding sequence is TGTGCCAGCAGCGTAGATAGGGGAGGAGGAGATACGCAGTATTTT. It yields the protein CASSVDRGGGDTQYF.

This clone has only one observation. This chain links TRBV2 with TRBJ1-2, with a weak D call TRBD1 (5 bases). CDR3 length: 12 amino acids. Per germline, CDR1 SNHLY and CDR2 FYNNEI. V was cut by 5 bases and J by 4 bases, with 8 bases left in between. CDR3 coding DNA: TGTGCCAGCAGTTGGGACGGCTATGGCTACACCTTC. It codes for CASSWDGYGYTF.

V usage is TRBV7-9 and J usage is TRBJ1-5; D unclear. V was pared by 5 bases and J by 6 bases, with 11 bases between. The V gene's germline CDR1 is SEHNR and CDR2 FQNEAQ (reference sequence). The length of the CDR3 is 13 residues. The CDR3, as DNA: TGTGCCAGCAGCGGGCAGGAAGGTCAGCCCCAGCATTTT. Its protein is CASSGQEGQPQHF.

This chain joins TRBV21-1 and TRBJ2-2; the table calls TRBD2, which could not be checked here. TRBV21-1 is classified as a pseudogene. The CDR3 spans 19 residues. The CDR3 spells CASSSRGTTRFANTGELFF. For the CDR3, the DNA is TGTGCCAGCAGCTCTCGCGGGACTACCCGGTTCGCGAACACCGGGGAGCTGTTTTTT.

The CDR3 spells CASTGGRWNEQFF. CDR3 coding DNA: TGTGCCAGCACTGGCGGGAGGTGGAATGAGCAGTTCTTC. This chain uses TRBV2 with TRBJ2-1; TRBD2 aligns across 8 bases. Germline trimming cut 7 bases from V and 7 bases from J; bases unmatched to any gene: 6. The V gene's germline CDR1 is SNHLY and CDR2 FYNNEI. The CDR3 spans 13 residues. Looking up the rest from reference TRBV2 and TRBJ2-1 gives the full variable domain: EPEVTQTPSHQVTQMGQEVILRCVPISNHLYFYWYRQILGQKVEFLVSFYNNEISEKSEIFDDQFSVERPDGSNFTLKIRSTKLEDSAMYFCASTGGRWNEQFFGPGTRLTVL.

This clone is a singleton in its sample. The chain couples TRBV20-1 to TRBJ1-2; the D is unclear. The length of the CDR3 is 11 residues. Trimming took off 4 bases at V and 7 bases at J, with 10 bases between the two ends. Germline assignment: CDR1 DFQATT and CDR2 SNEGSKA (reference sequence). In DNA, the CDR3 is TGCAGTGCTAACGGGATCGGTGGCTACACCTTC. Its protein is CSANGIGGYTF.

V gene TRBV6-6 combines with J gene TRBJ2-1; 13 positions match TRBD2. V was clipped by 6 bases and J by 8 bases; unmatched bases: 7. Germline values: CDR1 MNHNY, CDR2 SVGAGI (reference sequence). The CDR3 length is 15 residues. CDR3 nucleotides: TGTGCCAGCAGCCGGACTAGCGGGAGTCTGGATGAGCAGTTCTTC. Protein product: CASSRTSGSLDEQFF.

The V gene is TRBV6-1, the J gene TRBJ2-7; 8 nucleotides line up with TRBD1. Germline CDR1 MNHNS, CDR2 SASEGT. The CDR3 has 14 residues. V was pared by 2 bases and J by 5 bases, with 5 bases of the junction left unmatched. CDR3 sequence (DNA): TGTGCCAGCAGTGAAATGGGGACAGGAGACGAGCAGTACTTC. Translated: CASSEMGTGDEQYF.

The chain has TRBV7-8 and TRBJ2-5; perhaps TRBD2 as D (6 bases). Germline V gene sequence: CDR1 SGHVS, CDR2 FQNEAQ. With 4 bases removed from V and 1 base from J, the gap between germline ends came to 10 bases. This CDR3 has 14 residues. CDR3 amino acids: CASSSPGGQETQYF. Here the CDR3 DNA reads TGTGCCAGCAGCTCCCCCGGGGGCCAAGAGACCCAGTACTTC.

The chain combines TRBV19 with TRBJ1-1; D remains unclear. V shed 4 bases and J shed 1 base, with 4 bases lying between them. The germline gives CDR1 LNHDA, CDR2 SQIVND (reference sequence). The CDR3 contains 12 residues. CDR3 region: CASSSKNTEAFF. The CDR3 DNA sequence: TGTGCCAGTAGTAGCAAGAACACTGAAGCTTTCTTT.

The chain uses TRBV6-6 and TRBJ1-5; D is uncertain. The CDR3 has 14 amino acids. The V end was cut by 6 bases, the J end by 1 base, with 10 bases between. Looked up from germline, CDR1 is MNHNY and CDR2 is SVGAGI (reference sequence). CDR3 coding DNA: TGTGCCAGCAGCAAGCTGGTAAGCAATCAGCCCCAGCATTTT. Its protein is CASSKLVSNQPQHF.

This clone was counted a single time. V and J are TRBV9 and TRBJ1-1; D not resolved. V was shortened by 4 bases and J by 7 bases, with 14 bases between the two germline ends. CDR1 is SGDLS, CDR2 YYNGEE, per germline. The CDR3 has 13 residues. The CDR3 sequence: CASSSQPVGEAFF. As DNA, the CDR3 is TGTGCCAGCAGCTCCCAACCGGTGGGTGAAGCTTTCTTT.

V usage is TRBV5-1 and J usage is TRBJ2-7, with 7 bases identical to TRBD1. The junction had 6 bases not matched to a gene; V was cut back by 4 bases and J by 5 bases. The CDR3 extends over 13 amino acids. CDR1 SGHRS and CDR2 YFSETQ come from the germline V gene. CDR3 amino acids: CASSGIGGNEQYF. The CDR3, as DNA: TGCGCCAGCAGCGGAATAGGGGGCAACGAGCAGTACTTC.

This clone occurred once. This chain uses TRBV19 with TRBJ2-1, with 10 bases fitting TRBD2. Germline CDR1 and CDR2: LNHDA and SQIVND (reference sequence). This CDR3 is built from 18 residues. Unmatched junction bases numbered 8, after V lost 3 bases and J lost 0 bases. The CDR3 sequence is CASSISSGRTSSYNEQFF. The CDR3 DNA reads TGTGCCAGTAGTATCTCTAGCGGGAGAACAAGCTCCTACAATGAGCAGTTCTTC.

The chain is built from TRBV18 and TRBJ1-3; a weak D match, TRBD1 (5 bases). The length of the CDR3 is 16 residues. Trimming took 5 bases from V and 0 from J, leaving 14 bases between them. Germline-derived CDR1 and CDR2 are KGHSH and LQKENI. DNA for the CDR3: TGTGCCAGCTCATTGGGGACGGAAACCTCTGGAAACACCATATATTTT. Translating gives CASSLGTETSGNTIYF.

Concerning this clone itself: Other DNA sequences within the sample encode an identical CDR3. V gene TRBV19 combines with J gene TRBJ1-4; TRBD1 matches 11 bases. The V and J ends lost 5 bases and 7 bases, in that order; junction bases with no gene match: 0. From germline, CDR1 is LNHDA and CDR2 SQIVND (reference sequence). This CDR3 contains 13 residues. CDR3 bases: TGTGCCAGTAGTGGGACAGGGGGTGAAAAACTGTTTTTT. Protein: CASSGTGGEKLFF.

The chain carries TRBV7-2 and TRBJ1-1; D remains ambiguous. V was trimmed by 0 bases and J by 0 bases, leaving 8 bases between them. This CDR3 region has 15 residues. Germline lookup yields CDR1 SGHTA and CDR2 FQGNSA. The CDR3, as DNA: TGTGCCAGCAGCTTAGCGCACAGCATGAACACTGAAGCTTTCTTT. This gives the protein CASSLAHSMNTEAFF.

The chain uses TRBV6-6 and TRBJ2-7, with 9 bases that match TRBD1. Germline V gene sequence: CDR1 MNHNY, CDR2 SVGAGI (reference sequence). The CDR3 is 13 residues long. V shed 5 bases and J 5 bases; nucleotides not matched to a gene: 4. The CDR3 DNA sequence: TGTGCCAGCAGTAGGACAGGGGCGCACGAGCAGTACTTC. Translation: CASSRTGAHEQYF.

The V gene is TRBV18, the J gene TRBJ2-3, with a tentative D call TRBD1 (5 bases). The germline gives CDR1 KGHSH, CDR2 LQKENI. Trimming removed 1 base from V and 7 bases from J, with 15 bases in between. The CDR3 length is 15 residues. CDR3 in DNA: TGTGCCAGCTCACCACTTGGGGCAGGGTCAAATACGCAGTATTTT. Encoded protein: CASSPLGAGSNTQYF.

The chain is built from TRBV5-1 and TRBJ2-7; D might be TRBD2 (6 bases). This CDR3 has 13 residues. From germline, CDR1 is SGHRS and CDR2 YFSETQ. With 4 bases removed from V and 9 bases from J, the gap between germline ends came to 17 bases. The CDR3: CASSTGGAETQYF. CDR3 in DNA: TGCGCCAGCAGCACCGGCGGGGCCGAGACGCAGTACTTC.

The table lists this clone with a count of one. The chain employs TRBV2 and TRBJ1-4; TRBD1 agrees at 10 bases. CDR3 length equals 15 residues. With 6 bases clipped from V and 4 bases from J, the junction kept 5 bases outside the gene matches. The germline V gene has CDR1 SNHLY and CDR2 FYNNEI. The CDR3: CASRGGQGVNEKLFF. In nucleotides, the CDR3 is TGTGCCAGCAGGGGTGGACAGGGGGTTAATGAAAAACTGTTTTTT.

The chain links TRBV5-4 to TRBJ2-7; 7 bases fit TRBD2. The germline gives CDR1 SGHNT, CDR2 YYREEE (reference sequence). The CDR3 extends over 15 amino acids. V gave up 3 bases and J gave up 0 bases; unmatched junction bases: 6. The CDR3 DNA reads TGTGCCAGCAGCTCCTGGACTAGTGGCTCCTACGAGCAGTACTTC. It codes for CASSSWTSGSYEQYF.